The present entry profiles one T cell receptor beta chain with its context. Its antigen has not been determined. Base qualities are not provided; no much larger clone lies one nucleotide away. Unstimulated Tregs (CD4+CD25+CD127-), CD4+ non-Tregs (CD4+CD25-), CD4 and CD8 cells were FACS-sorted from thawed PBMCs. Healthy control blood came either as purchased buffy coats or from healthy volunteers. Healthy control blood was processed to PBMCs with a Ficoll density gradient and then cryopreserved, whereas patient PBMCs were collected both before and after transplant. For TCRbeta CDR3 sequencing, genomic DNA from the sorted cells was extracted using the QIAGEN DNeasy Blood and Tissue Kit. High-throughput TCRbeta CDR3 sequencing, which included PCR amplification with bias correction and internal controls, was done commercially through immunoSEQ. The authors' pipeline ran thus. Unique productive TCRbeta sequences were defined by CDR3 nucleotide sequence when primers matched and otherwise by CDR3 amino acid sequence together with Vbeta and Jbeta genes. Sorting error was corrected by removing sequences shared between sorted populations at a frequency ratio of 2:1 or less, and the remaining shared sequences were assigned to the higher population. A sequence counted as donor-reactive if, in CFSE-low cells, the sequence had a frequency of at least 0.01% and was expanded at least 5-fold compared with unstimulated cells. Jensen-Shannon divergence calculated on the top 100 TCRbeta sequences ranked by frequency was used to measure repertoire divergence. For samples with multiple sequencing runs, sorting error was corrected separately for each run before the runs were pooled. TCRdb stores this immuneACCESS table with in-frame sequences only. Part of the clones is absent; in the studies checked, under half of the shortfall reflects unresolved V genes, and no reason is known for the rest. V and J calls and clone size are as listed in that table; D and trimming were resolved from the DNA. Within this sample are under 100,000 clones, with just over 90% of them counted one time only. The ten largest clones take up 4.5% to 5% of the sample.

The CDR3 starts with the cysteine, ends with the phenylalanine, and has 15 residues. The DNA shown is the 45-base CDR3, in frame from base 1. CDR1 and CDR2 (PRHDT, FYEKMQ) derive from the germline V gene (reference sequence). Cut back by 0 bases and 2 bases, the V and J ends lie 7 bases apart. The data derive from a study of Tregs in tolerant kidney transplant recipients (dated by TCRdb to between 2019 and 2020). As for the study more broadly: Before combined kidney and bone marrow transplantation, this study identified donor-specific regulatory T cells using TCRbeta sequencing and then followed those same cells after transplant. TCRbeta repertoire sequencing was used in 3 healthy controls to compare several methods for expanding Tregs specific for an allogeneic donor.

Broader findings and caveats from the paper: Although technical replication error seemed to be minimal, the question of biological reproducibility was not addressed directly. Because only a small number of patients were included, the study had limitations, and the results will need to be validated in larger populations as well as under other immunosuppression protocols. Expanding Tregs with activated donor B cells appeared to identify the most biologically relevant and donor-specific TCRbeta repertoire.

The chain joins TRBV13 to TRBJ2-2; a tentative D call is TRBD1 (6 bases match). The clonotype comes from a human donor in good health. Material for sequencing was CD8+ T cells from blood. The bases read TGTGCCAGCAGCTTAGGACAGGGAAACACCGGGGAGCTGTTTTTT. This yields the protein CASSLGQGNTGELFF.